This TCR beta chain was identified during a study of response to subunit inactivated influenza vaccine (dated by TCRdb to 2016 to 2018). A note on the overall study: To follow how T cells responded to a trivalent subunit inactivated influenza vaccine, the researchers relied on deep quantitative profiling of the T cell receptor repertoire.

Points the paper makes about the study in general: The authors proposed that each seasonal influenza vaccination may bring in only a limited number of new T cells.

There are 13 amino acids in the CDR3, from cysteine to phenylalanine inclusive. The kept DNA is CDR3 alone, 39 bases in frame from the first base. CDR1 and CDR2 are read off the germline V gene as SQVTM and ANQGSEA. V loses 3 bases of germline sequence and J loses 4 bases, and the interval between the two ends is 13 bases. With regard to this clonotype: Its antigen has not been determined. One base away there is no much larger clone; base qualities are not given.

The library was made by RT-PCR. Sequenced using an Illumina HiSeq 2500. The raw public reads went through TCRdb reprocessing: fastp at Q25, MiXCR clone calling, in-frame beta chains kept. One record per CDR3 amino acid sequence lists the most common genes and DNA. The sample table contains about 700,000 distinct CDR3 sequences; only one count was recorded for 15% to 18% of them. Together, the top ten hold roughly 12% of the sample. The chain couples TRBV29-1 to TRBJ2-7; the D gene is unclear. The sample consisted of PBMCs from blood, taken 11 to 12 days after vaccination. The TCR was taken from a man aged 50 to 60 who received an inactivated influenza vaccine. Donor details come from another sample of the same person, matched by shared clones. The base sequence is TGCAGCGTTGAGATCGGAGTAAGATACGAGCAGTACTTC. It is translated as CSVEIGVRYEQYF.